The clone carrying this T cell receptor beta chain showed up just a few times. The antigen remains unidentified. This specimen comes from a study of beta chain features in type 1 diabetes. Whole-study results and caveats: VDJ junctions from type 1 diabetes patients carried fewer insertions and larger deletions.

With 5 bases clipped from V and 2 bases from J, the junction kept 9 bases outside the gene matches. The CDR3 consists of 16 residues. Looked up from germline, CDR1 is SEHNR and CDR2 is FQNEAQ (reference sequence). Expressed TCRB transcripts were sequenced after all isolated RNA was converted to cDNA. Sequenced by immunoSEQ multiplex PCR; TCRdb stores in-frame clones only, minus some. The table records approximately 300,000 clones, approximately 9.9% of them present only once. The rearrangement links TRBV7-9 to TRBJ2-7; 10 nucleotides match TRBD1. Sequenced sample: naive CD4+ T cells from blood. The receptor's source is a woman aged 25 to 39 in good health. The DNA for the CDR3 is TGTGCCAGCAGCACCCCCCCGGGACAGGGGCCCTACGAGCAGTACTTC. Encoded protein: CASSTPPGQGPYEQYF. The whole variable domain, filled in from reference TRBV7-9 and TRBJ2-7, reads DTGVSQNPRHKITKRGQNVTFRCDPISEHNRLYWYRQTLGQGPEFLTYFQNEAQLEKSRLLSDRFSAERPKGSFSTLEIQRTEQGDSAMYLCASSTPPGQGPYEQYFGPGTRLTVT.